The next 15 T cell receptor beta chains were all read from a single sample in a study of blood T cell repertoires in COVID-19. The method was immunoSEQ multiplex PCR; TCRdb's version includes in-frame clones alone and lacks a portion of them. The table shows roughly 150,000 clones, with 84% occurring only once. Material for sequencing was peripheral blood. These receptors were obtained from a woman aged 50 to 65 in a cohort sampled during active or convalescent COVID-19.

This clone was found a few times. The chain recombines TRBV7-8 with TRBJ2-1; 7 nucleotides match TRBD2. V shed 0 bases and J 3 bases; nucleotides not matched to a gene: 8. From germline, CDR1 is SGHVS and CDR2 FQNEAQ. The CDR3 is made up of 17 amino acids. DNA of the CDR3: TGTGCCAGCAGCTTAGCGCTATCGGCTAGCGGCTACAATGAGCAGTTCTTC. Its translation is CASSLALSASGYNEQFF.

This chain connects TRBV19 to TRBJ1-1; no reliable D call. Germline CDR1 and CDR2: LNHDA and SQIVND (reference sequence). V shed 7 bases and J shed 3 bases, with 15 bases lying between them. The CDR3 extends over 14 amino acids. CDR3 nucleotide sequence: TGTGCCAGTAATTTGCCCGGTCGGGACACTGAAGCTTTCTTT. Residues: CASNLPGRDTEAFF.

The chain recombines TRBV18 with TRBJ2-5; 8 nucleotides align to TRBD1. This CDR3 has 14 residues. Trimming cost V 1 base and J 5 bases; bases outside gene matches: 3. Germline values: CDR1 KGHSH, CDR2 LQKENI. The CDR3 spells CASSPRQGSETQYF. The CDR3 nucleotides are TGTGCCAGCTCACCACGACAGGGGAGTGAGACCCAGTACTTC.

V and J are TRBV29-1 and TRBJ1-1, with 8 bases lining up with TRBD1. Trimming removed 3 bases from V and 7 bases from J; junction bases left unmatched: 4. CDR1 and CDR2 from the germline V gene are SQVTM and ANQGSEA. This CDR3 comprises 12 residues. The CDR3 sequence is CSVDPDRGEAFF. The CDR3, as DNA: TGCAGCGTTGACCCTGACAGGGGTGAAGCTTTCTTT.

The V and J genes are TRBV5-8 and TRBJ1-4, with 9 bases that match TRBD1. The V gene's germline CDR1 is SGHTS and CDR2 YDEGEE. Trimming cost V 4 bases and J 2 bases; bases outside gene matches: 3. The CDR3 consists of 15 residues. The CDR3 sequence: CASSKGTGTNEKLFF. Written as DNA, the CDR3 is TGTGCCAGCAGCAAGGGGACAGGGACTAATGAAAAACTGTTTTTT.

The chain employs TRBV18 and TRBJ2-1, with D uncertain. The length of the CDR3 is 12 residues. From germline, CDR1 is KGHSH and CDR2 LQKENI. Deletions cut 2 bases from V and 7 bases from J, with 6 bases between. This chain's CDR3 is CASSPNLNEQFF. Written as DNA, the CDR3 is TGTGCCAGCTCACCAAATCTTAATGAGCAGTTCTTC.

The V call is TRBV5-5, the J call TRBJ2-1, with D tentatively TRBD2 (5 bases). Trimming cost V 1 base and J 7 bases, with 9 bases left between them. This CDR3 region has 13 residues. Germline loops: CDR1 SGHKS, CDR2 YYEKEE (reference sequence). The CDR3, as DNA: TGTGCCAGCAGCTTGTTCGGGGATAATGAGCAGTTCTTC. Protein: CASSLFGDNEQFF.

The chain employs TRBV5-6 and TRBJ1-4; D not certain. V was shortened by 0 bases and J by 0 bases, with 9 bases between the two germline ends. Per the germline V gene, CDR1 is SGHDT and CDR2 is YYEEEE. The CDR3 extends over 16 amino acids. The CDR3 sequence is CASSLVGSATNEKLFF. The DNA of the CDR3 is TGTGCCAGCAGCTTGGTCGGTAGTGCAACTAATGAAAAACTGTTTTTT.

V usage is TRBV6-5 and J usage is TRBJ2-5, with a possible D match to TRBD1 (7 bases). Looked up from germline, CDR1 is MNHEY and CDR2 is SVGAGI. CDR3 length: 14 residues. V was trimmed by 2 bases and J by 5 bases, leaving 12 bases between them. CDR3 sequence (DNA): TGTGCCAGCAGTTACCGGGCAGGGGGGGAGACCCAGTACTTC. Protein sequence: CASSYRAGGETQYF.

The J gene is TRBJ1-3, the V gene TRBV7-9; the D gene is possibly TRBD1 (5 bases). The germline V gene has CDR1 SEHNR and CDR2 FQNEAQ (reference sequence). The length of the CDR3 is 14 residues. V gave up 4 bases and J gave up 5 bases, with 12 bases separating them. CDR3 region: CASSSQGGRNTIYF. CDR3 in DNA: TGTGCCAGCAGCTCGCAGGGTGGTCGAAACACCATATATTTT.

The chain uses TRBV5-4 and TRBJ2-5; TRBD1 aligns across 7 bases. J was trimmed by 5 bases and V by 3 bases; bases with no gene match: 10. The CDR3 length is 15 residues. Germline CDR1 reads SGHNT; CDR2 reads YYREEE (reference sequence). The CDR3: CASSYRTGRRETQYF. The CDR3, as DNA: TGTGCCAGCAGCTACAGGACAGGTAGAAGGGAGACCCAGTACTTC.

The V call is TRBV11-2, the J call TRBJ1-2; possibly TRBD1 for D (6 bases). The CDR3 consists of 13 residues. Germline assignment: CDR1 SGHAT and CDR2 FQNNGV. With 2 bases removed from V and 6 bases from J, the gap between germline ends came to 10 bases. CDR3 nucleotide sequence: TGTGCCAGCAGCTTATCCTCAGGGGATGGCTACACCTTC. Its protein product is CASSLSSGDGYTF.

The chain uses TRBV7-2 and TRBJ1-4, with D unclear. This CDR3 has 15 residues. In germline, CDR1 is SGHTA, CDR2 FQGNSA. V was shortened by 5 bases and J by 1 base, with 11 bases between the two germline ends. CDR3 loop: CASSHDGLTNEKLFF. The CDR3 nucleotides read TGTGCCAGCAGCCACGACGGGTTAACTAATGAAAAACTGTTTTTT.

The J gene is TRBJ1-1, the V gene TRBV18; possible D gene TRBD1, 5 bases. The CDR3 is 13 residues long. The germline CDR1 and CDR2 sequences are KGHSH and LQKENI. V was trimmed by 5 bases and J by 2 bases, leaving 9 bases between them. The CDR3 spells CASSGGRNTEAFF. CDR3 bases: TGTGCCAGCTCAGGGGGGAGAAACACTGAAGCTTTCTTT.

This clone was found once. The rearrangement uses TRBV10-3 and TRBJ1-2, with D possibly being TRBD1 (5 bases). This CDR3 is 12 amino acids long. Trimming cost V 5 bases and J 6 bases, with 10 bases left between them. Germline assignment: CDR1 ENHRY and CDR2 SYGVKD. The CDR3 bases are TGTGCCATCAGTTTCCAGGGCGATGGCTACACCTTC. Translating it yields CAISFQGDGYTF.